The rows below give T cell receptor beta chains drawn from one sample of a study of blood T cells in healthy people across ages. TCRdb re-called the 5' RACE reads through MiXCR, storing one row per CDR3 protein. The sample has some 1.8 million distinct CDR3 sequences, 30% to 40% seen once. Sequenced: blood. These receptors all come from a human donor in good health. CDR3s leave out the opening cysteine and the closing phenylalanine or tryptophan. Fields, in order: D gene, CDR3 length, J gene, V gene, CDR3 protein. A D gene is named only where the DNA matches it firmly.

d_gene: .
len: 11
j_gene: TRBJ2-1
v_gene: TRBV28
CDR3aa: ASSSYQGGEQF

d_gene: TRBD1
len: 12
j_gene: TRBJ2-5
v_gene: TRBV5-1
CDR3aa: ASSFGQEMETQY

d_gene: TRBD1
len: 12
j_gene: TRBJ1-2
v_gene: TRBV4-1
CDR3aa: ASSQKTGNYGYT

d_gene: TRBD1
len: 12
j_gene: TRBJ2-7
v_gene: TRBV7-3
CDR3aa: ASSLNGQGDEQY

d_gene: .
len: 12
j_gene: .
v_gene: TRBV5-1
CDR3aa: ASSFESFPYEQY

d_gene: TRBD1
len: 15
j_gene: TRBJ2-3
v_gene: TRBV28
CDR3aa: ASSFLGTGASTDTQY

d_gene: .
len: 13
j_gene: TRBJ2-5
v_gene: TRBV4-3
CDR3aa: ASSPLMRSQETQY

d_gene: TRBD1
len: 14
j_gene: TRBJ2-6
v_gene: TRBV5-8
CDR3aa: ASSSPGTGWANVLT

d_gene: .
len: 10
j_gene: TRBJ2-2
v_gene: TRBV7-9
CDR3aa: ASSLTEGELF

d_gene: .
len: 13
j_gene: TRBJ1-2
v_gene: TRBV4-3
CDR3aa: ASSQGVGKIGGYT

d_gene: .
len: 12
j_gene: TRBJ2-7
v_gene: TRBV5-1
CDR3aa: ASSLDRAAYEQY

d_gene: TRBD1
len: 13
j_gene: TRBJ1-2
v_gene: TRBV4-1
CDR3aa: ASSQLFTGGYGYT

d_gene: .
len: 13
j_gene: TRBJ2-3
v_gene: TRBV11-1
CDR3aa: ASNLGPAPPDTQY

d_gene: .
len: 11
j_gene: TRBJ2-7
v_gene: TRBV15
CDR3aa: ATSRVEGDEQY

d_gene: .
len: 10
j_gene: TRBJ1-1
v_gene: TRBV2
CDR3aa: ASRARPRGAF

d_gene: TRBD1
len: 13
j_gene: TRBJ1-5
v_gene: TRBV20-1
CDR3aa: SAILGDRHNQPQH

d_gene: .
len: 11
j_gene: TRBJ1-1
v_gene: TRBV7-7
CDR3aa: ASSLSGNHEAF

d_gene: TRBD1
len: 12
j_gene: TRBJ2-1
v_gene: TRBV7-9
CDR3aa: ASRPGGIGNEQF

d_gene: TRBD1
len: 16
j_gene: TRBJ2-6
v_gene: TRBV12-3/TRBV12-4
CDR3aa: ASSYSGDRNSGANVLT

d_gene: .
len: 14
j_gene: TRBJ2-7
v_gene: TRBV4-3
CDR3aa: ASSQDGLRQVYEQY

d_gene: TRBD1
len: 16
j_gene: TRBJ1-5
v_gene: TRBV2
CDR3aa: ASSEYGTGYGDNQPQH

d_gene: .
len: 11
j_gene: TRBJ1-1
v_gene: TRBV20-1
CDR3aa: SARGPMNTEAF

d_gene: TRBD1
len: 14
j_gene: .
v_gene: TRBV5-1
CDR3aa: ASSLNTGVTYNEQY

d_gene: TRBD2
len: 14
j_gene: TRBJ2-3
v_gene: TRBV7-3
CDR3aa: ASSLGLAESTDTQY

d_gene: TRBD1
len: 16
j_gene: TRBJ2-2
v_gene: TRBV4-3
CDR3aa: ASSQGLGDRGYTGELF

d_gene: TRBD1
len: 11
j_gene: TRBJ1-1
v_gene: TRBV7-9
CDR3aa: ASSTQGGPEAF

d_gene: TRBD2
len: 12
j_gene: TRBJ2-3
v_gene: TRBV11-2
CDR3aa: ASGAGTSTDTQY

d_gene: TRBD2
len: 16
j_gene: TRBJ2-3
v_gene: TRBV5-1
CDR3aa: ASSLELAGALGEDTQY

d_gene: .
len: 14
j_gene: TRBJ2-7
v_gene: TRBV30
CDR3aa: AWSVFRDPVFAEQY

d_gene: .
len: 12
j_gene: TRBJ1-1
v_gene: TRBV6-2/TRBV6-3
CDR3aa: ASSYFGHSRSAF

d_gene: TRBD1
len: 17
j_gene: TRBJ1-2
v_gene: TRBV3-1
CDR3aa: ASSQEYGTGFLLDYGYT

d_gene: .
len: 11
j_gene: TRBJ2-5
v_gene: TRBV24-1
CDR3aa: ATSIGNQETQY

d_gene: .
len: 13
j_gene: TRBJ2-1
v_gene: TRBV5-6
CDR3aa: ASSLGLLMNNEQF

d_gene: .
len: 11
j_gene: TRBJ1-3
v_gene: TRBV10-3
CDR3aa: AISGNSGNTIY

d_gene: TRBD2
len: 15
j_gene: TRBJ2-1
v_gene: TRBV6-2/TRBV6-3
CDR3aa: ASRLSRLAGGPNEQF

d_gene: .
len: 14
j_gene: TRBJ1-3
v_gene: TRBV7-2
CDR3aa: ASSPWTVPSGNTIY

d_gene: .
len: 13
j_gene: TRBJ1-2
v_gene: TRBV27
CDR3aa: ASSSQVQGLYGYT

d_gene: TRBD2
len: 14
j_gene: TRBJ2-5
v_gene: TRBV7-9
CDR3aa: ASSQFSGGTEETQY

d_gene: .
len: 10
j_gene: TRBJ1-1
v_gene: TRBV12-3/TRBV12-4
CDR3aa: ASSQGLSEAF

d_gene: .
len: 11
j_gene: TRBJ2-6
v_gene: TRBV30
CDR3aa: AWKEAGANVLT

d_gene: .
len: 10
j_gene: TRBJ2-7
v_gene: TRBV7-6
CDR3aa: ASSRTNYEQY

d_gene: .
len: 14
j_gene: TRBJ1-5
v_gene: TRBV28
CDR3aa: ASSLFLNGGVQPQH

d_gene: TRBD1
len: 11
j_gene: TRBJ1-2
v_gene: TRBV2
CDR3aa: ASSGTAYYGYT

d_gene: .
len: 12
j_gene: TRBJ1-5
v_gene: TRBV15
CDR3aa: ATSRDRSDQPQH

d_gene: .
len: 10
j_gene: TRBJ2-1
v_gene: TRBV5-6
CDR3aa: ASSLLLYEQF

d_gene: TRBD2
len: 13
j_gene: TRBJ2-1
v_gene: TRBV7-6
CDR3aa: ASSLSSGGLNEQF

d_gene: .
len: 13
j_gene: TRBJ2-4
v_gene: TRBV5-6
CDR3aa: ASSSAMRSYNEQY

d_gene: .
len: 13
j_gene: TRBJ1-2
v_gene: TRBV6-4
CDR3aa: ASLREVSLNYGYT

d_gene: .
len: 12
j_gene: TRBJ1-6
v_gene: TRBV12-3/TRBV12-4
CDR3aa: ASSSGAGISPLH

d_gene: TRBD2
len: 15
j_gene: TRBJ2-1
v_gene: TRBV15
CDR3aa: ATRSLAEPISYNEQF

d_gene: TRBD1
len: 12
j_gene: TRBJ2-7
v_gene: TRBV5-1
CDR3aa: ASSGTGGAQGQY

d_gene: .
len: 13
j_gene: TRBJ2-1
v_gene: TRBV2
CDR3aa: ASSESGTPNNEQF

d_gene: TRBD2
len: 14
j_gene: TRBJ2-7
v_gene: TRBV4-3
CDR3aa: ASSQDLGSGGGEQY

d_gene: .
len: 12
j_gene: TRBJ2-7
v_gene: TRBV10-3
CDR3aa: AISPTRALYEQY

d_gene: TRBD1
len: 13
j_gene: TRBJ2-7
v_gene: TRBV7-2
CDR3aa: ASSLDRQTPYEQY

d_gene: TRBD1
len: 11
j_gene: TRBJ2-1
v_gene: TRBV2
CDR3aa: ASRVLPGQGEF

d_gene: .
len: 12
j_gene: TRBJ1-2
v_gene: TRBV7-9
CDR3aa: ASSAGHSNYGYT

d_gene: TRBD1
len: 15
j_gene: TRBJ2-7
v_gene: TRBV4-2
CDR3aa: ASSQDRGLGPTYEQY

d_gene: TRBD1
len: 11
j_gene: TRBJ2-7
v_gene: TRBV27
CDR3aa: ASTRGQFSEQY